Shown below are 32 T cell receptor beta chains from a single sample sequenced in a study of blood T cell repertoires in COVID-19. The assay was immunoSEQ multiplex PCR, and TCRdb's table has in-frame clones only and misses some. Of 150,000 or so clones listed, about 91% are singletons. The sequencing input was peripheral blood. These receptors were taken from an older woman with acute or convalescent COVID-19.

This chain links TRBV5-1 with TRBJ1-1, with 9 bases matching TRBD1. V dropped 3 bases and J dropped 4; count of bases not matched to a gene: 7. Germline assignment: CDR1 SGHRS and CDR2 YFSETQ. CDR3 length: 15 amino acids. The CDR3 DNA reads as TGCGCCAGCAGCTACCCGGGACAGGGTGGCACTGAAGCTTTCTTT. Translation: CASSYPGQGGTEAFF.

V gene TRBV18 combines with J gene TRBJ1-6; D not resolved. Trimming stripped 1 base from V and 9 bases from J, with 13 bases between. In germline, CDR1 is KGHSH, CDR2 LQKENI. The CDR3 loop spans 15 amino acids. The CDR3 DNA reads as TGTGCCAGCTCACCACGGGAGGGTGCGGCTTCACCCCTCCACTTT. Translation gives CASSPREGAASPLHF.

The chain couples TRBV7-6 to TRBJ1-1; 7 bases match TRBD1. Germline lookup yields CDR1 SGHVS and CDR2 FNYEAQ. V shed 6 bases and J 1 base; nucleotides not matched to a gene: 5. CDR3 length equals 14 residues. CDR3 DNA sequence: TGTGCCAGCAGTTTTGACAGGGCGAACACTGAAGCTTTCTTT. Translating it yields CASSFDRANTEAFF.

The chain employs TRBV23-1 and TRBJ1-6; perhaps TRBD1 as D (5 bases). TRBV23-1 is identified as an open reading frame with a role that is uncertain. V lost 7 bases and J 7 bases, leaving 23 bases between the germline ends. This CDR3 is built from 17 residues. The CDR3 DNA reads as TGCGCCAGCACCCTAGGGGCCCGTGGGGATCGGAATTCACCCCTCCACTTT. It is translated as CASTLGARGDRNSPLHF.

The chain employs TRBV5-5 and TRBJ2-3; D perhaps matches TRBD1 (5 bases). The CDR3 extends over 15 amino acids. V lost 3 bases and J lost 0, with 11 bases in between. Germline CDR1 and CDR2: SGHKS and YYEKEE (reference sequence). CDR3 region: CASSSDRTSTDTQYF. The DNA of the CDR3 is TGTGCCAGCAGCTCCGACAGAACTAGCACAGATACGCAGTATTTT.

V usage is TRBV19 and J usage is TRBJ1-3; D is ambiguous. Trimming stripped 2 bases from V and 0 bases from J, with 8 bases between. Germline V gives CDR1 LNHDA, CDR2 SQIVND (reference sequence). This CDR3 region has 15 residues. The CDR3 coding sequence is TGTGCCAGTAGTATACAGGTGGGCTCTGGAAACACCATATATTTT. The encoded protein is CASSIQVGSGNTIYF.

The J gene is TRBJ2-1, the V gene TRBV9, with TRBD2 matching over 11 bases. J lost 4 bases, V lost 6 bases, and 6 bases had no gene match. CDR3 length: 15 amino acids. CDR1 and CDR2 (germline): SGDLS, YYNGEE. CDR3 sequence (DNA): TGTGCCAGCACCTCTAGCGGGGGGCGTTACAATGAGCAGTTCTTC. The encoded protein is CASTSSGGRYNEQFF. Full variable domain (outside the CDR3, taken from reference TRBV9 and TRBJ2-1): DSGVTQTPKHLITATGQRVTLRCSPRSGDLSVYWYQQSLDQGLQFLIQYYNGEERAKGNILERFSAQQFPDLHSELNLSSLELGDSALYFCASTSSGGRYNEQFFGPGTRLTVL.

As for this clone: Other DNA sequences in this specimen translate into the identical CDR3. The gene calls are TRBV5-6 and TRBJ1-2, with a tentative D call TRBD1 (6 bases). There are 14 residues in the CDR3. Trimming pared 0 bases from V and 2 bases from J, leaving 8 bases between. The germline V gene encodes CDR1 SGHDT and CDR2 YYEEEE. For the CDR3, the DNA is TGTGCCAGCAGCTTGGTTGGACAGAACTATGGCTACACCTTC. Amino acids: CASSLVGQNYGYTF.

This chain uses TRBV12-3 or TRBV12-4 with TRBJ2-2; no reliable D call. This CDR3 spans 12 amino acids. V was pared by 7 bases and J by 6 bases, with 9 bases between. The CDR3: CASTLQAGELFF. In DNA, the CDR3 is TGTGCCAGCACTCTCCAGGCCGGGGAGCTGTTTTTT.

V is TRBV6-2 or TRBV6-3 and J is TRBJ1-6; no clear D. The CDR3 extends over 15 amino acids. V shed 4 bases and J shed 0 bases, with 7 bases lying between them. Germline V CDR1 and CDR2: MNHEY, SVGEGT. The DNA of the CDR3 is TGTGCCAGCAGTTTTGTCAGCTCCTATAATTCACCCCTCCACTTT. It encodes CASSFVSSYNSPLHF.

The chain carries TRBV5-6 and TRBJ2-2; TRBD2 matches at 10 bases. J was trimmed by 6 bases and V by 0 bases; bases with no gene match: 2. Germline CDR1 is SGHDT and CDR2 is YYEEEE. The CDR3 is made up of 15 amino acids. The chain's CDR3 is CASSLGLAGAGELFF. In DNA form, the CDR3 reads TGTGCCAGCAGCTTGGGGCTAGCGGGGGCCGGGGAGCTGTTTTTT.

The table lists this clone with a count of one. The genes are TRBV21-1 and TRBJ2-7; the D call of TRBD1 is as the table states it, not checked on the DNA. TRBV21-1 is given as a pseudogene. The CDR3 contains 16 residues. CDR3 protein: CASSIERGQGPYEQYF. Here the CDR3 DNA reads TGTGCCAGCAGCATCGAAAGAGGACAGGGGCCGTACGAGCAGTACTTC.

The chain has TRBV4-3 and TRBJ1-1; 10 nucleotides agree with TRBD1. The CDR3 runs 17 residues. Germline values: CDR1 LGHNA, CDR2 YSLEER. The trim removed 0 bases at V and 4 bases at J, leaving 8 bases unmatched. The CDR3 bases are TGCGCCAGCAGCCAAGATCGACAGGGGGCGGGGGTCACTGAAGCTTTCTTT. Translation gives CASSQDRQGAGVTEAFF.

The gene calls are TRBV9 and TRBJ1-3; 10 bases match TRBD1. This CDR3 has 20 amino acids. Per the germline V gene, CDR1 is SGDLS and CDR2 is YYNGEE. V trimming: 3 bases; J trimming: 0 bases; junction bases outside the gene matches: 15. The CDR3 region is CASSGETPGTGVYSGNTIYF. The CDR3 DNA reads as TGTGCCAGCAGCGGAGAGACTCCTGGGACAGGGGTTTACTCTGGAAACACCATATATTTT.

The chain is built from TRBV19 and TRBJ1-5; 10 bases are a match to TRBD1. Germline V gene sequence: CDR1 LNHDA, CDR2 SQIVND (reference sequence). This CDR3 spans 15 amino acids. The V gene end was trimmed by 5 bases and the J gene end by 5 bases; junction bases not matched to a gene: 6. This chain's CDR3 is CASSPTGQGYQPQHF. The CDR3 coding sequence is TGTGCCAGTAGTCCCACGGGACAGGGGTATCAGCCCCAGCATTTT.

The V and J genes are TRBV18 and TRBJ2-1, with a weak D call TRBD2 (6 bases). V was clipped by 3 bases and J by 5 bases, with 11 bases between them. There are 14 residues in the CDR3. Germline V gives CDR1 KGHSH, CDR2 LQKENI. This CDR3 reads CASSPRGEDNEQFF. The CDR3 DNA sequence: TGTGCCAGCTCACCCCGCGGGGAGGACAATGAGCAGTTCTTC.

The rearrangement links TRBV4-3 to TRBJ2-2, with TRBD1 matching 10 bases. The germline gives CDR1 LGHNA, CDR2 YSLEER. CDR3 length equals 20 residues. The V and J ends lost 3 bases and 4 bases, in that order; junction bases with no gene match: 17. The CDR3 is CASSQQAIGTGVDGTGELFF. CDR3 DNA: TGCGCCAGCAGCCAGCAAGCCATAGGGACAGGGGTAGATGGCACCGGGGAGCTGTTTTTT.

The rearrangement uses TRBV7-6 and TRBJ2-2; D is perhaps TRBD2 (5 bases). CDR1 is SGHVS, CDR2 FNYEAQ, per germline. V lost 5 bases to trimming and J lost 10 bases, with 23 bases between them. The CDR3 totals 16 residues. For the CDR3, the DNA is TGTGCCAGCAGCCAGACTCGACCCAGCGGTCCCGAGGAGCTGTTTTTT. Its protein product is CASSQTRPSGPEELFF. The variable domain in full, with the rest retrieved from reference TRBV7-6 and TRBJ2-2, is GAGVSQSPRYKVTKRGQDVALRCDPISGHVSLYWYRQALGQGPEFLTYFNYEAQQDKSGLPNDRFSAERPEGSISTLTIQRTEQRDSAMYRCASSQTRPSGPEELFFGEGSRLTVL.

This chain uses TRBV19 with TRBJ1-3, with a weak D call TRBD1 (5 bases). The germline gives CDR1 LNHDA, CDR2 SQIVND (reference sequence). CDR3 length: 15 residues. The V end was cut by 3 bases, the J end by 0 bases, with 9 bases between. CDR3 coding DNA: TGTGCCAGTAGTATGGACACAGGCTCTGGAAACACCATATATTTT. Translation: CASSMDTGSGNTIYF.

The chain employs TRBV9 and TRBJ2-2, with 7 bases that match TRBD2. Germline loops: CDR1 SGDLS, CDR2 YYNGEE. V shed 0 bases, J shed 3 bases, and the junction held 14 bases outside the gene matches. The CDR3 covers 19 residues. The CDR3 nucleotides are TGTGCCAGCAGCGTAGTCCCTTTTGGGACGGGGGGATACACCGGGGAGCTGTTTTTT. Its protein is CASSVVPFGTGGYTGELFF.

This clone was observed a single time. The J gene is TRBJ2-1, the V gene TRBV18; 8 positions match TRBD1. This CDR3 is 18 amino acids long. In germline, CDR1 is KGHSH, CDR2 LQKENI. V lost 3 bases, J lost 4 bases, and 14 bases stayed unmatched. The CDR3 is CASSPRSITGGIYNEQFF. DNA for the CDR3: TGTGCCAGCTCACCGCGTTCCATCACAGGGGGAATTTACAATGAGCAGTTCTTC.

This chain uses TRBV6-5 with TRBJ2-7; maybe TRBD2 (6 bases). V was cut by 0 bases and J by 6 bases, with 9 bases left in between. Germline lookup yields CDR1 MNHEY and CDR2 SVGAGI. This CDR3 contains 13 residues. The CDR3 protein is CASSYSQGGEQYF. As DNA, the CDR3 is TGTGCCAGCAGTTACTCTCAGGGAGGCGAGCAGTACTTC.

This clone has only one observation. The rearrangement links TRBV19 to TRBJ2-3; 9 bases agree with TRBD2. V trimming: 8 bases; J trimming: 2 bases; junction bases outside the gene matches: 5. The CDR3 consists of 14 residues. In germline, CDR1 is LNHDA, CDR2 SQIVND (reference sequence). Here the CDR3 reads CASGSGGFTDTQYF. The CDR3, as DNA: TGTGCCAGTGGTAGCGGGGGCTTCACAGATACGCAGTATTTT.

The rearrangement uses TRBV28 and TRBJ2-7; possible D gene TRBD1, 5 bases. Trimming cost V 5 bases and J 1 base, with 15 bases left between them. The CDR3 covers 15 residues. Germline CDR1 and CDR2: MDHEN and SYDVKM. This chain's CDR3 is CASSPQAAGSYEQYF. CDR3 bases: TGTGCCAGCAGTCCACAGGCAGCAGGGTCCTACGAGCAGTACTTC.

The chain joins TRBV18 to TRBJ1-2; no clear D gene. V was pared by 3 bases and J by 2 bases, with 7 bases between. Germline V gene lookup returns CDR1 KGHSH and CDR2 LQKENI. This CDR3 spans 13 amino acids. For the CDR3, the DNA is TGTGCCAGCTCACCTGACGGGAACTATGGCTACACCTTC. Its translation: CASSPDGNYGYTF.

The chain employs TRBV6-6 and TRBJ1-5; the match to TRBD1 covers 7 bases. V was clipped by 9 bases and J by 6 bases; unmatched bases: 5. Germline values: CDR1 MNHNY, CDR2 SVGAGI (reference sequence). The CDR3 contains 12 residues. CDR3 sequence reads: CASDRVGQPQHF. The CDR3 nucleotides are TGTGCCAGTGACAGGGTCGGTCAGCCCCAGCATTTT.

The chain is built from TRBV7-8 and TRBJ1-5; no firm D call. The CDR3 spans 14 residues. Between the trimmed V and J ends, which lost 7 bases and 0 bases, there was a span of 10 bases. Germline CDR1 reads SGHVS; CDR2 reads FQNEAQ. The CDR3 DNA reads TGTGCCAGCAACTCGAGACTTAGCAATCAGCCCCAGCATTTT. Translation: CASNSRLSNQPQHF.

This sequence joins TRBV18 and TRBJ2-5, with 8 bases identical to TRBD2. The V gene's germline CDR1 is KGHSH and CDR2 LQKENI. The V segment lost 0 bases and the J segment 0 bases; nucleotides outside the gene matches: 6. The CDR3 length is 17 residues. The CDR3 DNA reads TGTGCCAGCTCACCACCAGTCGGGGGGGCTGACCAAGAGACCCAGTACTTC. Protein sequence: CASSPPVGGADQETQYF.

The chain recombines TRBV5-6 with TRBJ1-1, with D maybe TRBD1 (5 bases). This CDR3 contains 15 residues. Trimming stripped 4 bases from V and 4 bases from J, with 17 bases between. Germline loops: CDR1 SGHDT, CDR2 YYEEEE. CDR3 bases: TGTGCCAGCAGCGCCTGGGGGGTCGGCGGCACTGAAGCTTTCTTT. It specifies CASSAWGVGGTEAFF.

The chain has TRBV6-2 or TRBV6-3 and TRBJ2-2, with 14 bases aligning to TRBD2. Germline CDR1 and CDR2: MNHEY and SVGEGT. V dropped 5 bases and J dropped 6; count of bases not matched to a gene: 5. The CDR3 runs 16 residues. The CDR3 sequence is CASSPWGLAGAGELFF. The CDR3 coding sequence is TGTGCCAGCAGTCCATGGGGACTAGCGGGGGCCGGGGAGCTGTTTTTT.

The chain carries TRBV14 and TRBJ1-1; D is undetermined. The CDR3 spans 15 residues. Trimming left V 3 bases short and J 3 bases short, with 14 bases between. Germline V lookup: CDR1 SGHDN, CDR2 FVKESK. CDR3 residues: CASSQADMFDTEAFF. CDR3 coding DNA: TGTGCCAGCAGCCAGGCCGACATGTTTGACACTGAAGCTTTCTTT. Together with reference TRBV14 and TRBJ1-1, the CDR3 gives the full variable domain: EAGVTQFPSHSVIEKGQTVTLRCDPISGHDNLYWYRRVMGKEIKFLLHFVKESKQDESGMPNNRFLAERTGGTYSTLKVQPAELEDSGVYFCASSQADMFDTEAFFGQGTRLTVV.

The genes are TRBV12-3 or TRBV12-4 and TRBJ2-1, with TRBD1 matching over 7 bases. Trimming took 5 bases from V and 3 from J; bases not matched to a gene: 1. The CDR3 has 13 amino acids. CDR3 in amino acids: CASSRDSYNEQFF. DNA of the CDR3: TGTGCCAGCAGTCGGGACAGCTACAATGAGCAGTTCTTC.